This T cell receptor (beta chain) comes out of a study of cytomegalovirus exposure and HLA in healthy donors (dated 2017 in TCRdb). A note on the overall study: According to a later analysis, one platform produced both the 100 to 150 validation repertoires and the 666 repertoires of the first cohort. The study combined high-throughput TCR immunosequencing, statistical association of individual TCRs with disease status, and machine learning to predict cytomegalovirus infection status. A separate validation cohort of over a hundred different subjects was used in addition to the approximately 640-subject first cohort. The study aimed to test whether signatures of past pathogen exposure could be identified by cataloging public T cell receptors. Results the study describes overall, beyond this receptor: The validation cohort had no HLA typing available for a later analysis, so co-occurrence within that cohort was assessed over all 120 or so repertoires. Most TCR sequences were observed very rarely across donors, whereas some public TCRs were present in many individuals. A total of roughly 160 TCR beta chains were listed by the study as associated with cytomegalovirus. According to the authors, the approach could potentially be generalized to other disease states and immunological phenotypes. In vitro tests confirmed that a few of the cytomegalovirus-associated TCR beta chains recognize cytomegalovirus antigens. The classifier was reported to diagnose cytomegalovirus status with high specificity and sensitivity in both the original and validation cohorts. A later analysis found that TCRs clustered in the first cohort also tended to co-occur in the 110 or so validation repertoires, with 94% of cluster scores above 0.

Details on this clone: There is no known antigen for this receptor. Per-nucleotide qualities are absent, and no much larger clonotype sits a single base away.

Library preparation was by the immunoSEQ multiplex PCR assay. The published analysis was carried out like this. A statistical classification framework was built to diagnose cytomegalovirus status from the catalog of TCR beta chain sequences. The clones in this table, taken by TCRdb from immuneACCESS, are in-frame only. Not every clone is retained; where verified, under half of the shortfall comes from an unresolved V gene, and the cause of the rest is unknown. V, J and clone size derive from that table, while D and trimming were established from the DNA sequence. A total of 150,000 to 180,000 clones appear in this sample, 80% to 90% of them only once. Approximately 20% of the sample comes from the top ten. The germline V gene encodes CDR1 SGDLS and CDR2 YYNGEE. The CDR3 goes from the cysteine to the phenylalanine over 15 residues. The read is trimmed to its CDR3 DNA, 45 bases read in frame from base 1. V loses 4 bases, J loses 2 bases, and the germline ends lie 16 bases apart.

The donors were included in the validation cohort of approximately 120 subjects, a group kept apart from the roughly 700-subject first cohort. The origin of this receptor is a young man in good health and CMV-seropositive. The sequence joins TRBV9 to TRBJ2-7, with TRBD1 as a weak D call on 6 bases. Material for sequencing was PBMCs. The sequenced DNA is TGTGCCAGCAGCCCCACAGGGTCAGGAACCTACGAGCAGTACTTC. The encoded protein is CASSPTGSGTYEQYF.